This TCR beta chain was captured by sequencing in a study of blood T cells in healthy people across ages. It was with a sample-barcoded 5' primer and a J-beta primer mix that a second PCR of roughly 7 to 12 cycles was run. TCRdb used MiXCR to reprocess the 5' RACE reads, holding one entry per CDR3 protein. The sample includes some 370,000 distinct CDR3 sequences, about 52% seen only once; the top ten take around 49%. J was trimmed by 7 bases and V by 5 bases; bases with no gene match: 5. Germline CDR1 and CDR2: DFQATT and SNEGSKA (reference sequence). The CDR3 is made up of 13 amino acids. This receptor was taken from a man between 60 and 75 years old in good health. Sequences were obtained from blood. The J gene is TRBJ2-1, the V gene TRBV20-1; 10 bases match TRBD1. The CDR3 DNA reads as TGCAGTGCTGGGGACAGGGGATTGAATGAGCAGTTCTTC. Its translation is CSAGDRGLNEQFF.